These 26 T cell receptor beta chains originate from one sample sequenced in a study of blood T cells in healthy people across ages. Primers used in a second PCR of about 6 to 11 cycles were a sample-barcoded 5' primer and a J-beta primer mix. A single record per CDR3 protein comes from TCRdb applying MiXCR to the 5' RACE reads. The sample has hundreds of thousands of distinct CDR3 sequences, about 34% seen once. The sequencing sample was made of blood. The receptors stem from an elderly woman in good health.

This clonotype was found many times. The rearrangement links TRBV7-2 to TRBJ2-5, with 7 bases that match TRBD1. The V gene's germline CDR1 is SGHTA and CDR2 FQGNSA. The CDR3 consists of 13 residues. Germline trimming cut 3 bases from V and 5 bases from J; bases unmatched to any gene: 3. CDR3 sequence reads: CASSLDRWETQYF. CDR3 DNA: TGTGCCAGCAGCTTGGACAGGTGGGAGACCCAGTACTTC.

The sample holds one count of this clonotype. V usage is TRBV7-3 and J usage is TRBJ2-2; TRBD1 is a possible D gene (6 bases). CDR1 is SGHTA, CDR2 FQGTGA, per germline. There are 14 residues in the CDR3. Trimming cost V 5 bases and J 8 bases, with 15 bases left between them. This chain's CDR3 is CASSPDRAIGELFF. CDR3 in DNA: TGTGCCAGCAGCCCGGACAGAGCAATTGGGGAGCTGTTTTTT.

This clonotype has at least ten counts. This sequence joins TRBV5-4 and TRBJ2-5, with TRBD2 identical over 11 bases. The trim removed 0 bases at V and 2 bases at J, leaving 3 bases unmatched. Germline V gene data show CDR1 as SGHNT and CDR2 as YYREEE (reference sequence). This CDR3 comprises 16 residues. Written as DNA, the CDR3 is TGTGCCAGCAGCTTGGACCTAGCGGGGGGACAAGAGACCCAGTACTTC. Protein: CASSLDLAGGQETQYF.

This clonotype was counted many times. This chain joins TRBV4-1 and TRBJ1-2, with D perhaps matching TRBD1 (6 bases). V was shortened by 4 bases and J by 0 bases, with 15 bases between the two germline ends. The CDR3 has 16 residues. Germline-derived CDR1 and CDR2 are MGHRA and YSYEKL. The CDR3 sequence: CASSPGGGQANYGYTF. The CDR3 nucleotides are TGCGCCAGCAGCCCTGGGGGGGGCCAGGCTAACTATGGCTACACCTTC.

This clonotype was observed many times. The rearrangement uses TRBV5-1 and TRBJ2-1; 9 nucleotides align to TRBD2. Germline CDR1 and CDR2: SGHRS and YFSETQ. The CDR3 is 18 residues long. V lost 2 bases, J lost 1 base, and 10 bases stayed unmatched. The CDR3 DNA is TGCGCCAGCAGCTTTACAAGTAGCGGGGGCTATTCCTACAATGAGCAGTTCTTC. Translated, it gives CASSFTSSGGYSYNEQFF.

The chain employs TRBV14 and TRBJ1-4, with D possibly TRBD1 on 5 matching bases. The V end was cut by 3 bases, the J end by 1 base, with 9 bases between. Germline values: CDR1 SGHDN, CDR2 FVKESK. The length of the CDR3 is 15 residues. CDR3 in DNA: TGTGCCAGCAGCCATCGGGACGGAACTAATGAAAAACTGTTTTTT. It is translated as CASSHRDGTNEKLFF.

This chain links TRBV7-2 with TRBJ2-7, with TRBD2 identical over 9 bases. The CDR3 covers 14 residues. V shed 7 bases, J shed 4 bases, and the junction held 8 bases outside the gene matches. Germline V gives CDR1 SGHTA, CDR2 FQGNSA. CDR3 sequence (DNA): TGTGCCAGCACCCGAGCGGGGGGCATGTACGAGCAGTACTTC. Its protein product is CASTRAGGMYEQYF.

This clonotype was counted a single time. The chain joins TRBV20-1 to TRBJ2-1; TRBD2 is a possible D gene (7 bases). The CDR3 spans 11 residues. The V end lost 6 bases, the J end lost 10 bases, and 13 bases lay between the germline ends. Germline V lookup: CDR1 DFQATT, CDR2 SNEGSKA (reference sequence). The CDR3 nucleotides read TGCAGTGCCGTGGGGGGGGCAGAGCAGTTCTTC. It codes for CSAVGGAEQFF.

This clonotype has at least ten counts. Since a much larger clone is just one base distant, this may be a read error. DNA for the CDR3: TGTGCCAGCAGCAGGAGGGTTTCGGGCTACGAGCAGTACTTC. This encodes CASSRRVSGYEQYF. V gene TRBV21-1 combines with J gene TRBJ2-7; the listed D gene, TRBD2, was not tested against the DNA. TRBV21-1 is annotated as a pseudogene. The CDR3 spans 14 residues.

Concerning this clonotype: A much larger clonotype is one base distant, so this may be a read error. The J gene is TRBJ2-7, the V gene TRBV5-1; 7 bases line up with TRBD1. This CDR3 region has 15 residues. CDR1 and CDR2 from the germline V gene are SGHRS and YFSETQ. The CDR3 sequence: CASSLVGDSSYKQYF. The CDR3 DNA sequence: TGCGCCAGCAGCTTGGTGGGGGACAGCTCCTACAAGCAGTACTTC. Supplemented by reference TRBV5-1 and TRBJ2-7, the full variable domain reads KAGVTQTPRYLIKTRGQQVTLSCSPISGHRSVSWYQQTPGQGLQFLFEYFSETQRNKGNFPGRFSGRQFSNSRSEMNVSTLELGDSALYLCASSLVGDSSYKQYFGPGTRLTVT.

The V gene is TRBV12-3 or TRBV12-4, the J gene TRBJ1-5, with 7 bases matching TRBD1. The CDR3 is 16 amino acids. V gave up 2 bases and J gave up 3 bases; unmatched junction bases: 7. The CDR3 loop is CASSLTDRAFNQPQHF. The CDR3 DNA reads as TGTGCCAGCAGTTTAACCGACAGGGCCTTCAATCAGCCCCAGCATTTT.

This clonotype has ten or more counts. The chain couples TRBV5-1 to TRBJ2-1; D may be TRBD1 (6 bases). CDR3 size: 14 residues. The V gene lost 0 bases and the J gene lost 5 bases, with 9 bases spanning the gap. Germline CDR1 SGHRS, CDR2 YFSETQ. The CDR3 is CASSLGAGDNEQFF. CDR3 DNA: TGCGCCAGCAGCTTGGGGGCAGGGGACAATGAGCAGTTCTTC.

This clonotype has just a few counts. V is TRBV21-1 and J is TRBJ2-6. TRBV21-1 is flagged as a pseudogene. The length of the CDR3 is 14 residues. This CDR3 is CASRVTSGANVQTF. DNA for the CDR3: TGTGCCAGCAGGGTGACCTCTGGGGCCAACGTCCAGACTTTC.

This clonotype has a count of ten or more. This chain connects TRBV5-1 to TRBJ2-3; 9 bases are a match to TRBD1. This CDR3 contains 15 residues. Looked up from germline, CDR1 is SGHRS and CDR2 is YFSETQ. The ends lost 4 bases at V and 3 bases at J; junction bases unmatched: 6. CDR3 DNA: TGCGCCAGCAGCGGGACAGGGAGACGGACAGATACGCAGTATTTT. Translating gives CASSGTGRRTDTQYF.

V and J are TRBV6-1 and TRBJ2-5; TRBD1 aligns across 10 bases. Trimming removed 8 bases from V and 2 bases from J; junction bases left unmatched: 11. The CDR3 consists of 16 residues. CDR1 is MNHNS and CDR2 is SASEGT in the germline V gene. The CDR3 DNA is TGTGCCAGCCGCCTTCGGGACAGGGGTCTTCAAGAGACCCAGTACTTC. As protein: CASRLRDRGLQETQYF.

This clonotype was counted ten times or more. The V and J genes are TRBV3-1 and TRBJ2-5, with 9 bases matching TRBD2. Losses at the gene ends were 4 bases for V and 5 bases for J; bases not matched to a gene: 11. The germline V gene has CDR1 LGHDT and CDR2 YNNKEL (reference sequence). The CDR3 is 16 amino acids. CDR3 DNA sequence: TGTGCCAGCAGCCCCCCTGGGCGGGGGGGCAGGGAGACCCAGTACTTC. This sequence encodes CASSPPGRGGRETQYF.

The chain is built from TRBV5-6 and TRBJ1-2; a possible D gene is TRBD1 (6 bases). Trimming shortened V by 5 bases and J by 7 bases, and 12 bases separated the two germline ends. In germline, CDR1 is SGHDT, CDR2 YYEEEE. The CDR3 is 12 residues long. In nucleotides, the CDR3 is TGTGCCAGCAGTTTCCTGGGGGCTGGCTACACCTTC. This translates into CASSFLGAGYTF.

Details on this clonotype: This could be a read error, since a much larger clone is one nucleotide away. This chain joins TRBV7-9 and TRBJ1-2; D gene uncertain. The CDR3 runs 15 residues. Germline CDR1 is SEHNR and CDR2 is FQNEAQ (reference sequence). Written as DNA, the CDR3 is TGTTCCAGCAGCTTGGAAGAGGGATCTAACTATGGCTACACCTTC. It is translated as CSSSLEEGSNYGYTF.

This chain joins TRBV6-2 or TRBV6-3 and TRBJ1-5; 12 nucleotides align to TRBD1. The CDR3 has 17 amino acids. The germline V gene encodes CDR1 MNHEY and CDR2 SVGEGT. V lost 2 bases to trimming and J lost 2 bases; unmatched junction nucleotides: 4. For the CDR3, the DNA is TGTGCCAGCAGTTACGGGACAGGGGGCTATGGCAATCAGCCCCAGCATTTT. It is translated as CASSYGTGGYGNQPQHF.

This clonotype was seen at least ten times. This chain joins TRBV27 and TRBJ2-3; D is unresolved. Trimming took 2 bases from V and 4 from J, leaving 10 bases between them. The CDR3 consists of 14 residues. Germline V gene lookup returns CDR1 MNHEY and CDR2 SMNVEV (reference sequence). CDR3 region: CASSLKGSADTQYF. Written as DNA, the CDR3 is TGTGCCAGCAGTTTAAAAGGAAGCGCAGATACGCAGTATTTT.

This clonotype was counted only a few times. A read error is possible here, since a much larger clone lies one base away. The chain joins TRBV5-1 to TRBJ2-1; D tentatively fits TRBD1 or TRBD2 (5 bases each). The J call may be incorrect, as the DNA end agrees better with TRBJ2-7. Germline V gene data show CDR1 as SGHRS and CDR2 as YFSETQ. The CDR3 contains 16 residues. For the CDR3, the DNA is TGCGCCAGCAGCCCCCTCCCGGGGCGCTCCTACAATGAGCAGTACTTC. Translated: CASSPLPGRSYNEQYF.

This clonotype was seen many times. The chain joins TRBV24-1 to TRBJ2-7; 8 bases match TRBD1. The germline CDR1 and CDR2 sequences are KGHDR and SFDVKD. V was clipped by 2 bases and J by 2 bases; unmatched bases: 4. This CDR3 region has 15 residues. CDR3 DNA: TGTGCCACCAGTGATTCGGGACAGGCCACCTACGAGCAGTACTTC. This sequence encodes CATSDSGQATYEQYF.

This clonotype was picked up a small number of times. The chain links TRBV28 to TRBJ2-1; D may match TRBD1 or TRBD2 (6 bases each). Germline lookup yields CDR1 MDHEN and CDR2 SYDVKM. Trimming took 5 bases from V and 6 from J, leaving 14 bases between them. CDR3 size: 14 residues. CDR3 DNA sequence: TGTGCCAGCAGTCCTGGCGGGACAAGCAATGAGCAGTTCTTC. This sequence encodes CASSPGGTSNEQFF. The complete variable domain, with remaining parts taken from reference TRBV28 and TRBJ2-1, reads DVKVTQSSRYLVKRTGEKVFLECVQDMDHENMFWYRQDPGLGLRLIYFSYDVKMKEKGDIPEGYSVSREKKERFSLILESASTNQTSMYLCASSPGGTSNEQFFGPGTRLTVL.

This clonotype was seen ten or more times. The chain employs TRBV12-3 or TRBV12-4 and TRBJ2-2; D unresolved. The CDR3 is 14 amino acids. With 2 bases removed from V and 7 bases from J, the gap between germline ends came to 11 bases. As DNA, the CDR3 is TGTGCCAGCAGTTTATATAAGGGCGGCGGGGAGCTGTTTTTT. This sequence encodes CASSLYKGGGELFF.

The chain combines TRBV6-2 or TRBV6-3 with TRBJ1-5; no reliable D call. CDR1 and CDR2 from the germline V gene are MNHEY and SVGEGT. The CDR3 extends over 15 amino acids. The V end was cut by 5 bases, the J end by 0 bases, with 11 bases between. DNA of the CDR3: TGTGCCAGCAGTAGCCCGGGTTATAGCAATCAGCCCCAGCATTTT. Translated: CASSSPGYSNQPQHF.

CDR3 protein: CASSGGYANTEAFF. The CDR3 coding sequence is TGCGCCAGCAGCGGAGGGTATGCGAACACTGAAGCTTTCTTT. The V gene is TRBV5-1, the J gene TRBJ1-1; D gene unclear. Germline V gene sequence: CDR1 SGHRS, CDR2 YFSETQ. V was trimmed by 4 bases and J by 1 base, leaving 11 bases between them. There are 14 residues in the CDR3. Full variable domain (remainder filled in from reference TRBV5-1 and TRBJ1-1): KAGVTQTPRYLIKTRGQQVTLSCSPISGHRSVSWYQQTPGQGLQFLFEYFSETQRNKGNFPGRFSGRQFSNSRSEMNVSTLELGDSALYLCASSGGYANTEAFFGQGTRLTVV.